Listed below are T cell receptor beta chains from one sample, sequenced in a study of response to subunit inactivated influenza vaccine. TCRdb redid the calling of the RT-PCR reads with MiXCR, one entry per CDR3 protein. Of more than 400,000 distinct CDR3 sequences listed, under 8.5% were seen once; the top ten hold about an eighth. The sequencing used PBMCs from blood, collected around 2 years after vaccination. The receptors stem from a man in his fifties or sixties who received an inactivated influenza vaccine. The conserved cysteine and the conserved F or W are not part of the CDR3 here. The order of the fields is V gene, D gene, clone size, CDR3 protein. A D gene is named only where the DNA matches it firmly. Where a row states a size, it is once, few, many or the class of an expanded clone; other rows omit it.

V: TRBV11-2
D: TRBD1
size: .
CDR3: ASSEGQGGTQY

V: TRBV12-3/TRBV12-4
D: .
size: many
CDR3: ASFRSTNEKLF

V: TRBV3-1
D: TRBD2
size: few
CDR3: ASSRKKAGGRRDTQY

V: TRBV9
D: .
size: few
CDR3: ASSVAATQETQY

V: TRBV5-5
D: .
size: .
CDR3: ASSFVEYNEQF

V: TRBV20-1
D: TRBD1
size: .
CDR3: SARSQGATGELF

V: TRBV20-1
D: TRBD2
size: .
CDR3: SAKSGGAGETQY

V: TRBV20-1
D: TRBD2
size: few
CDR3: SARDSLAGTLYNEQF

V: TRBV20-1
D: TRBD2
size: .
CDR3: SARTSVIYTQY

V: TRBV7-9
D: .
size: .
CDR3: ASSLVIGTSYEQY